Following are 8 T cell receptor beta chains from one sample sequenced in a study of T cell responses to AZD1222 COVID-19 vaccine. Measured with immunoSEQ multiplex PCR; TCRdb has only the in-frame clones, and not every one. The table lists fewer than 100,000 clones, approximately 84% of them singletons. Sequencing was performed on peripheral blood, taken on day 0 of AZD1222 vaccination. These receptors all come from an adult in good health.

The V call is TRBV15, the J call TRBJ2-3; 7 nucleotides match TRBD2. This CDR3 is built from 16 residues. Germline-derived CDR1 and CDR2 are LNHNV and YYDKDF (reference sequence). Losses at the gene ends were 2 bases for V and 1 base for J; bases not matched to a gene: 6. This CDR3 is CATSRQSGARTDTQYF. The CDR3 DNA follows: TGTGCCACCAGCAGACAGAGCGGGGCCCGCACAGATACGCAGTATTTT.

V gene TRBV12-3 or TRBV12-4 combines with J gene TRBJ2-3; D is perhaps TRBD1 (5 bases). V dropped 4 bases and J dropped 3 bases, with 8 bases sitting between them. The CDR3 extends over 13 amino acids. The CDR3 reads CASSSYRTDTQYF. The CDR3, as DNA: TGTGCCAGCAGTTCCTACAGGACAGATACGCAGTATTTT.

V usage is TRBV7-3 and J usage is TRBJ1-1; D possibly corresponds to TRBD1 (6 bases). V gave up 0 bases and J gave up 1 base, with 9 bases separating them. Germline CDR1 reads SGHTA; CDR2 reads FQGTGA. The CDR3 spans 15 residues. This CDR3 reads CASSLTPQGNTEAFF. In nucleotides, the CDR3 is TGTGCCAGCAGCTTAACCCCACAGGGGAACACTGAAGCTTTCTTT.

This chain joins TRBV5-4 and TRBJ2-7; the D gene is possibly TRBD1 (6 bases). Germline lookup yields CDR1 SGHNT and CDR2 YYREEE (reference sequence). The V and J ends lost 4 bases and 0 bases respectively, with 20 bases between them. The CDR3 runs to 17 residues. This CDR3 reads CASSVGGWGQSSYEQYF. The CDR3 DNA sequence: TGTGCCAGCAGCGTTGGTGGTTGGGGACAAAGCTCCTACGAGCAGTACTTC.

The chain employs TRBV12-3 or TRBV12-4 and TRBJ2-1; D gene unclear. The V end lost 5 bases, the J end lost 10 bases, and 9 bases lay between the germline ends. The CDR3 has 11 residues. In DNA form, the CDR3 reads TGTGCCAGCAGTCCAGTCTCAGAGCAGTTCTTC. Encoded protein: CASSPVSEQFF.

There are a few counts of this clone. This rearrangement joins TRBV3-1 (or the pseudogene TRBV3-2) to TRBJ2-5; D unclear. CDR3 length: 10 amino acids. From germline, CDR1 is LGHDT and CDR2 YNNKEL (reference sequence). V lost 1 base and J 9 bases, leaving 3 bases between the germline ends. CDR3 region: CASSQGPQYF. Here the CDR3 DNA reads TGTGCCAGCAGCCAAGGTCCCCAGTACTTC.

The CDR3 loop is CASSIDLRFDGYTF. Written as DNA, the CDR3 is TGTGCCAGTAGTATAGACCTACGATTCGATGGCTACACCTTC. V gene TRBV19 combines with J gene TRBJ1-2; no clear D. In germline, CDR1 is LNHDA, CDR2 SQIVND (reference sequence). Trimming left V 0 bases short and J 6 bases short, with 11 bases between. This CDR3 has 14 residues.

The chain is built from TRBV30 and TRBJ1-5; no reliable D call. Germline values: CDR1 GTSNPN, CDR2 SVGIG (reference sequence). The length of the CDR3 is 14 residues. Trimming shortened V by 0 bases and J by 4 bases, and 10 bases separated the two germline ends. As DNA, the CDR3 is TGTGCCTGGAGTGTACTGGCGGTAAATCAGCCCCAGCATTTT. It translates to CAWSVLAVNQPQHF.